This passage covers 22 T cell receptor beta chains from one sample sequenced in a study of shared clonotypes between healthy human individuals. Method: immunoSEQ multiplex PCR; TCRdb's copy keeps in-frame clones and lacks some. The sample holds some 1,400,000 clones, more than 95% seen once. Sequences were obtained from naive CD4+ T cells sorted from blood. Subset here: CD45RA+ positively selected. These receptors originate from a man aged 25-40 years in good health.

The CDR3 loop reads CASRAGGPHNEQYF. In DNA, the CDR3 is TGCGCCAGCAGGGCGGGAGGGCCGCACAACGAGCAGTACTTC. The V call is TRBV5-1, the J call TRBJ2-7, with 9 bases matching TRBD2. The CDR3 totals 14 residues. CDR1 SGHRS and CDR2 YFSETQ come from the germline V gene. Germline trimming cut 5 bases from V and 5 bases from J; bases unmatched to any gene: 8. The full variable domain, in which reference TRBV5-1 and TRBJ2-7 provide the parts outside the CDR3, is KAGVTQTPRYLIKTRGQQVTLSCSPISGHRSVSWYQQTPGQGLQFLFEYFSETQRNKGNFPGRFSGRQFSNSRSEMNVSTLELGDSALYLCASRAGGPHNEQYFGPGTRLTVT.

This clone is a singleton in its sample. The rearrangement links TRBV11-2 to TRBJ2-5; D remains ambiguous. CDR1 and CDR2 from the germline V gene are SGHAT and FQNNGV. V was cut by 1 base and J by 5 bases, with 14 bases left in between. The CDR3 has 15 amino acids. The CDR3 reads CASSLGNSIGETQYF. The DNA for the CDR3 is TGTGCCAGCAGCTTAGGGAACAGTATAGGGGAGACCCAGTACTTC.

The CDR3: CASSQGLAVIGETQYF. CDR3 bases: TGCGCCAGCAGCCAGGGACTAGCGGTCATAGGGGAGACCCAGTACTTC. V is TRBV4-3 and J is TRBJ2-5, with TRBD2 identical over 11 bases. The junction had 8 bases not matched to a gene; V was cut back by 3 bases and J by 5 bases. In germline, CDR1 is LGHNA, CDR2 YSLEER. This CDR3 spans 16 amino acids.

The chain links TRBV27 to TRBJ2-1, with D unclear. V lost 2 bases to trimming and J lost 9 bases, with 14 bases between them. Germline V gene data show CDR1 as MNHEY and CDR2 as SMNVEV (reference sequence). The CDR3 consists of 14 residues. DNA for the CDR3: TGTGCCAGCAGTTTAGGCGCATATCTGGGTGAGCAGTTCTTC. It encodes CASSLGAYLGEQFF.

The gene calls are TRBV28 and TRBJ1-1; D not certain. The germline V and J ends were trimmed by 6 bases and 4 bases, with 9 bases remaining between them. This CDR3 has 12 residues. Germline loops: CDR1 MDHEN, CDR2 SYDVKM. CDR3 sequence: CASRRGFTEAFF. CDR3 nucleotides: TGTGCCAGCAGACGAGGGTTCACTGAAGCTTTCTTT.

The chain links TRBV9 to TRBJ2-3; 9 nucleotides align to TRBD2. The V segment lost 3 bases and the J segment 4 bases; nucleotides outside the gene matches: 6. Germline V gives CDR1 SGDLS, CDR2 YYNGEE. The CDR3 consists of 15 residues. The CDR3 here is CASSALAGGADTQYF. CDR3 sequence (DNA): TGTGCCAGCAGCGCACTAGCGGGTGGCGCAGATACGCAGTATTTT.

The chain uses TRBV19 and TRBJ1-5, with 7 bases matching TRBD1. With V trimmed by 7 bases and J by 3 bases, 12 bases remained unmatched. The CDR3 sequence is 16 residues long. CDR1 is LNHDA, CDR2 SQIVND, per germline (reference sequence). For the CDR3, the DNA is TGTGCCAGTACCATCGTGGGGGACAGTTCCAATCAGCCCCAGCATTTT. The encoded protein is CASTIVGDSSNQPQHF.

This chain joins TRBV28 and TRBJ1-2; the match to TRBD1 covers 10 bases. The CDR3 is 14 residues long. Germline V gene data show CDR1 as MDHEN and CDR2 as SYDVKM. Germline trimming cut 6 bases from V and 7 bases from J; bases unmatched to any gene: 8. CDR3 coding DNA: TGTGCCAGCAGCTTACTGACAGGGGGCGGTGGCTACACCTTC. This translates into CASSLLTGGGGYTF.

There are a few counts of this clone. The sample contains more than one DNA sequence encoding this CDR3. The chain links TRBV2 to TRBJ2-7; D gene uncertain. Trimming left V 6 bases short and J 1 base short, with 4 bases between. From germline, CDR1 is SNHLY and CDR2 FYNNEI. CDR3 size: 11 residues. CDR3 protein: CASRVSYEQYF. The CDR3 DNA sequence: TGTGCCAGCAGGGTATCCTACGAGCAGTACTTC.

The chain recombines TRBV11-2 with TRBJ1-3; a weak D match, TRBD1 (5 bases). Germline-derived CDR1 and CDR2 are SGHAT and FQNNGV. The CDR3 consists of 13 residues. V lost 5 bases to trimming and J lost 5 bases, with 10 bases between them. The CDR3 here is CASSRDGRNTIYF. CDR3 nucleotides: TGTGCCAGCAGCAGGGACGGGAGAAACACCATATATTTT.

The rearrangement uses TRBV7-9 and TRBJ2-4; TRBD2 matches 7 bases. CDR1 is SEHNR and CDR2 is FQNEAQ in the germline V gene (reference sequence). The CDR3 covers 13 residues. V was pared by 1 base and J by 8 bases, with 2 bases of the junction left unmatched. The CDR3 nucleotides read TGTGCCAGCAGCTTAGGGAGCGGGGACATTCAGTACTTC. It is translated as CASSLGSGDIQYF.

The gene calls are TRBV14 and TRBJ1-1; D unclear. CDR3 size: 15 residues. Trimming pared 2 bases from V and 4 bases from J, leaving 14 bases between. Per germline, CDR1 SGHDN and CDR2 FVKESK. CDR3 protein: CASSQLLGEGTEAFF. The CDR3 nucleotides are TGTGCCAGCAGCCAATTACTCGGTGAGGGCACTGAAGCTTTCTTT.

The chain links TRBV5-4 to TRBJ2-3; 11 nucleotides match TRBD2. CDR1 and CDR2 from the germline V gene are SGHNT and YYREEE (reference sequence). CDR3 length: 19 residues. Losses at the gene ends were 0 bases for V and 4 bases for J; bases not matched to a gene: 13. CDR3 coding DNA: TGTGCCAGCAGCTTGGGGTTAGCGGGAGGGAAGTCTTGGGCAGATACGCAGTATTTT. Translated: CASSLGLAGGKSWADTQYF.

The gene calls are TRBV5-1 and TRBJ1-3; D gene unclear. Between the trimmed V and J ends, which lost 0 bases and 3 bases, there was a span of 10 bases. The CDR3 is 15 residues long. Looked up from germline, CDR1 is SGHRS and CDR2 is YFSETQ. The CDR3 nucleotides read TGCGCCAGCAGCTTGGTGTCGGCAGTTGGAAACACCATATATTTT. Encoded protein: CASSLVSAVGNTIYF.

The chain is built from TRBV15 and TRBJ2-3, with TRBD2 matching over 14 bases. With 2 bases clipped from V and 3 bases from J, the junction kept 13 bases outside the gene matches. CDR1 is LNHNV, CDR2 YYDKDF, per germline (reference sequence). The CDR3 consists of 20 residues. The CDR3 region has the DNA TGTGCCACCAGCAGACCACTGGGGATGGGACTAGCGGGAGAAACAGATACGCAGTATTTT. The encoded protein is CATSRPLGMGLAGETDTQYF.

The chain joins TRBV5-6 to TRBJ1-5; D is unclear. This CDR3 is 15 amino acids long. V lost 1 base and J 3 bases, leaving 11 bases between the germline ends. Germline CDR1 is SGHDT and CDR2 is YYEEEE. The CDR3 nucleotides read TGTGCCAGCAGCTTGAACGGCCGGTTCAATCAGCCCCAGCATTTT. This encodes CASSLNGRFNQPQHF.

The chain carries TRBV6-5 and TRBJ2-1, with unresolved D. This CDR3 is built from 14 residues. Germline lookup yields CDR1 MNHEY and CDR2 SVGAGI. Trimming removed 2 bases at V and 6 bases at J, with 11 bases between. The DNA of the CDR3 is TGTGCCAGCAGTTACGGTCTCTCAATCAATGAGCAGTTCTTC. This translates into CASSYGLSINEQFF.

V is TRBV6-1 and J is TRBJ2-7; D perhaps matches TRBD2 (5 bases). Germline assignment: CDR1 MNHNS and CDR2 SASEGT. The CDR3 has 12 residues. V was pared by 6 bases and J by 4 bases, with 10 bases between. The CDR3 loop reads CASSDGEYEQYF. The CDR3 DNA reads TGTGCCAGCAGCGACGGGGAATACGAGCAGTACTTC.

The chain uses TRBV7-2 and TRBJ2-5; D gene unclear. The CDR3 length is 14 residues. Deletions cut 5 bases from V and 0 bases from J, with 10 bases between. Germline V CDR1 and CDR2: SGHTA, FQGNSA. The CDR3 coding sequence is TGTGCCAGCAGCCACCATAATGACCAAGAGACCCAGTACTTC. Amino acid sequence: CASSHHNDQETQYF.

This chain links TRBV19 with TRBJ2-7; perhaps TRBD1 as D (6 bases). The CDR3 spans 13 residues. Trimming took off 4 bases at V and 3 bases at J, with 10 bases between the two ends. The V gene's germline CDR1 is LNHDA and CDR2 SQIVND (reference sequence). For the CDR3, the DNA is TGTGCCAGTAGTACGACAGGAGGCTACGAGCAGTACTTC. Translated, it gives CASSTTGGYEQYF.

In the case of this clone: Other DNA sequences of this sample code for an identical CDR3. The chain joins TRBV14 to TRBJ2-2; D remains ambiguous. The V gene's germline CDR1 is SGHDN and CDR2 FVKESK. V was trimmed by 4 bases and J by 4 bases, leaving 10 bases between them. This CDR3 region has 14 residues. CDR3 residues: CASSPRLGTGELFF. CDR3 nucleotide sequence: TGTGCCAGCAGCCCCCGACTGGGCACCGGGGAGCTGTTTTTT.

V gene TRBV5-4 combines with J gene TRBJ1-1, with D hard to call. CDR1 and CDR2 from the germline V gene are SGHNT and YYREEE (reference sequence). CDR3 size: 12 residues. V dropped 2 bases and J dropped 3 bases, with 5 bases sitting between them. CDR3: CASSLADTEAFF. The CDR3 DNA follows: TGTGCCAGCAGCTTAGCAGACACTGAAGCTTTCTTT.